Listed here are 25 T cell receptor beta chains from one sample, sequenced in a study of early T cells in non-severe SARS-CoV-2 infection. TCRdb passed the 5' RACE reads through MiXCR, listing each CDR3 protein once. The repertoire holds about 61,000 distinct CDR3 sequences, with 12% as singletons. Sequenced material: whole blood, taken at baseline. The receptors stem from an adult who was a healthcare worker with PCR-confirmed SARS-CoV-2 infection or an uninfected control (not recorded which). The donor label of this sample is uncertain.

V usage is TRBV7-8 and J usage is TRBJ2-7; perhaps TRBD2 as D (6 bases). V gave up 5 bases and J gave up 1 base, with 18 bases separating them. Germline V lookup: CDR1 SGHVS, CDR2 FQNEAQ. This CDR3 contains 16 residues. Written as DNA, the CDR3 is TGTGCCAGCAGCCAAGGCGCACCCCGGGGGTCCTACGAGCAGTACGTC. It encodes CASSQGAPRGSYEQYV.

This sequence joins TRBV6-2 or TRBV6-3 and TRBJ2-6, with 10 bases matching TRBD1. V lost 5 bases and J lost 1; bases outside the gene matches: 5. Germline CDR1 is MNHEY and CDR2 is SVGEGT. This CDR3 is built from 17 residues. In DNA form, the CDR3 reads TGTGCCAGCAGTGACGGGACAGGGGAGTCTGGGGCCAACGTCCTGACTTTC. Translation gives CASSDGTGESGANVLTF.

This clonotype came up a few times. The genes are TRBV7-3 and TRBJ1-4; D unresolved. V lost 5 bases and J 5 bases, leaving 9 bases between the germline ends. CDR3 length equals 13 residues. Germline V gene lookup returns CDR1 SGHTA and CDR2 FQGTGA. The CDR3 DNA sequence: TGTGCCAGCAGCGGAGGGCCCAATGAAAAACTGTTTTTT. Residues: CASSGGPNEKLFF.

This sequence joins TRBV7-8 and TRBJ1-4; D perhaps matches TRBD1 (6 bases). The V gene's germline CDR1 is SGHVS and CDR2 FQNEAQ. V was cut by 5 bases and J by 1 base, with 11 bases left in between. There are 15 residues in the CDR3. The CDR3 loop reads CASSGDTQTNEKLFF. The DNA for the CDR3 is TGTGCCAGCAGCGGGGACACCCAAACTAATGAAAAACTGTTTTTT.

The chain is built from TRBV3-1 and TRBJ2-5, with a weak D call TRBD1 (6 bases). Trimming cost V 4 bases and J 6 bases, with 12 bases left between them. CDR1 LGHDT and CDR2 YNNKEL come from the germline V gene (reference sequence). The CDR3 covers 13 residues. The CDR3 nucleotides read TGTGCCAGCAGCCCTGACAGGATACAGACCCAGTACTTC. This codes for CASSPDRIQTQYF.

A word on this clonotype: Just one base apart from a much larger clone, this may be a read error. The chain recombines TRBV12-3 or TRBV12-4 with TRBJ1-2, with a tentative D call TRBD1 (5 bases). V lost 6 bases and J lost 7, with 15 bases in between. This CDR3 comprises 13 residues. The CDR3: CASSPRQYFGYTF. The DNA for the CDR3 is TGTGCCAGCAGCCCACGACAGTACTTTGGCTACACCTTC.

The rearrangement uses TRBV29-1 and TRBJ2-5; no clear D gene. The CDR3 spans 12 residues. Deletions cut 2 bases from V and 7 bases from J, with 11 bases between. Germline V gene sequence: CDR1 SQVTM, CDR2 ANQGSEA. The CDR3 here is CSVENKAGTQYF. Written as DNA, the CDR3 is TGCAGCGTTGAAAACAAAGCTGGGACCCAGTACTTC.

This clonotype was seen more than once but under ten times. This chain links TRBV7-3 with TRBJ2-1; no firm D call. The CDR3 totals 14 residues. The germline V gene encodes CDR1 SGHTA and CDR2 FQGTGA. V lost 2 bases to trimming and J lost 10 bases, with 15 bases between them. The CDR3 region is CASSLELRPLEQFF. In DNA form, the CDR3 reads TGTGCCAGCAGCTTAGAACTCCGGCCCCTCGAGCAGTTCTTC. Full variable domain (outside the CDR3, taken from reference TRBV7-3 and TRBJ2-1): GAGVSQTPSNKVTEKGKYVELRCDPISGHTALYWYRQSLGQGPEFLIYFQGTGAADDSGLPNDRFFAVRPEGSVSTLKIQRTERGDSAVYLCASSLELRPLEQFFGPGTRLTVL.

This clonotype was seen a few times. The V gene is TRBV12-3 or TRBV12-4, the J gene TRBJ1-2, with TRBD1 as a possible D gene (5 bases). The length of the CDR3 is 18 residues. Trimming took 0 bases from V and 2 from J, leaving 19 bases between them. This CDR3 is CASSLAPGGSDANYGYTF. In DNA form, the CDR3 reads TGTGCCAGCAGTTTAGCACCGGGGGGATCGGACGCAAACTATGGCTACACCTTC.

This clonotype appeared a few times. V and J are TRBV7-9 and TRBJ2-1, with D possibly matching TRBD2 (5 bases). The ends were cut back, 5 bases at V and 8 bases at J, with 13 bases in the middle. CDR1 is SEHNR and CDR2 is FQNEAQ in the germline V gene (reference sequence). The CDR3 extends over 13 amino acids. This chain's CDR3 is CASSRIEGHEQFF. DNA for the CDR3: TGTGCCAGCAGCCGAATAGAGGGCCATGAGCAGTTCTTC.

CDR3 in DNA: TGTGCCAGCATACGTCAAGGACAGGAGAATTCACCCCTCCACTTT. Its translation is CASIRQGQENSPLHF. The chain employs TRBV21-1 and TRBJ1-6; the D call TRBD1 from the table was never checked on the DNA. TRBV21-1 is deemed a pseudogene. CDR3 length: 15 residues.

This chain links TRBV14 with TRBJ1-1, with TRBD1 matching 10 bases. The CDR3 covers 13 residues. Germline CDR1 reads SGHDN; CDR2 reads FVKESK. J lost 7 bases, V lost 6 bases, and 5 bases had no gene match. The CDR3 loop is CASRSGTGVEAFF. Here the CDR3 DNA reads TGTGCCAGCAGATCCGGGACAGGGGTTGAAGCTTTCTTT.

This clonotype was counted only a few times. The chain carries TRBV6-2 or TRBV6-3 and TRBJ1-2; 8 bases align to TRBD1. Germline values: CDR1 MNHEY, CDR2 SVGEGT. V lost 0 bases to trimming and J lost 5 bases; unmatched junction nucleotides: 2. CDR3 size: 14 residues. CDR3 coding DNA: TGTGCCAGCAGTTACTCGACAGGGGCGTATGGCTACACCTTC. This sequence encodes CASSYSTGAYGYTF.

The gene calls are TRBV29-1 and TRBJ1-2; D perhaps matches TRBD1 (5 bases). This CDR3 has 12 amino acids. Trimming pared 3 bases from V and 6 bases from J, leaving 11 bases between. The germline V gene encodes CDR1 SQVTM and CDR2 ANQGSEA. CDR3: CSVDRADDGYTF. The CDR3 nucleotides read TGCAGCGTTGACAGGGCGGATGATGGCTACACCTTC. Supplemented by reference TRBV29-1 and TRBJ1-2, the full variable domain reads SAVISQKPSRDICQRGTSLTIQCQVDSQVTMMFWYRQQPGQSLTLIATANQGSEATYESGFVIDKFPISRPNLTFSTLTVSNMSPEDSSIYLCSVDRADDGYTFGSGTRLTVV.

V is TRBV6-5 and J is TRBJ1-2; D uncertain. Trimming took off 9 bases at V and 5 bases at J, with 16 bases between the two ends. Germline V gives CDR1 MNHEY, CDR2 SVGAGI. The CDR3 spans 13 residues. Here the CDR3 reads CASSGRRSYGYTF. CDR3 bases: TGTGCCAGTTCGGGCAGGAGATCATATGGCTACACCTTC.

This clonotype was counted between two and nine times. This chain links TRBV12-3 or TRBV12-4 with TRBJ1-5, with D unclear. V lost 7 bases, J lost 2 bases, and 12 bases lay in between. The CDR3 contains 14 residues. CDR3 nucleotide sequence: TGTGCCAGCACGCGTGGAGCTGGCAATCAGCCCCAGCATTTT. This encodes CASTRGAGNQPQHF.

This rearrangement joins TRBV7-3 to TRBJ1-6; the match to TRBD1 covers 9 bases. There are 15 residues in the CDR3. CDR1 and CDR2 (germline): SGHTA, FQGTGA. V gave up 0 bases and J gave up 10 bases; unmatched junction bases: 4. This CDR3 reads CASSLTQGAASPLHF. The CDR3 DNA is TGTGCCAGCAGCTTAACACAGGGGGCCGCGTCACCCCTCCACTTT.

The CDR3 sequence is CAISPDSGEQPQHF. CDR3 nucleotides: TGTGCCATCAGTCCAGACTCTGGGGAGCAGCCCCAGCATTTT. The rearrangement links TRBV10-3 to TRBJ1-5; D unresolved. Germline assignment: CDR1 ENHRY and CDR2 SYGVKD. Trimming stripped 5 bases from V and 7 bases from J, with 15 bases between. The CDR3 is 14 amino acids.

This chain connects TRBV30 to TRBJ1-1; TRBD1 might be the D (5 bases). V lost 3 bases and J 0 bases, leaving 20 bases between the germline ends. Germline V gives CDR1 GTSNPN, CDR2 SVGIG (reference sequence). The CDR3 is 17 amino acids. The CDR3 region is CAWSSPGAALMNTEAFF. As DNA, the CDR3 is TGTGCCTGGAGCTCCCCCGGGGCCGCCCTCATGAACACTGAAGCTTTCTTT.

V is TRBV5-1 and J is TRBJ1-2; 9 bases are a match to TRBD1. V lost 4 bases, J lost 5 bases, and 9 bases stayed unmatched. The length of the CDR3 is 15 residues. CDR1 is SGHRS, CDR2 YFSETQ, per germline. The CDR3 nucleotides are TGCGCCAGCAGCCAACGGACAGGGGCCCGGTATGGCTACACCTTC. The encoded protein is CASSQRTGARYGYTF. Full variable domain (rest looked up from reference TRBV5-1 and TRBJ1-2): KAGVTQTPRYLIKTRGQQVTLSCSPISGHRSVSWYQQTPGQGLQFLFEYFSETQRNKGNFPGRFSGRQFSNSRSEMNVSTLELGDSALYLCASSQRTGARYGYTFGSGTRLTVV.

This clonotype was recorded a few times. The chain carries TRBV5-5 and TRBJ1-1; maybe TRBD1 (6 bases). The CDR3 length is 15 residues. The germline V gene encodes CDR1 SGHKS and CDR2 YYEKEE (reference sequence). V lost 1 base, J lost 0 bases, and 10 bases lay in between. The CDR3, as DNA: TGTGCCAGCAGCTTGCAACAGGGAGTGAACACTGAAGCTTTCTTT. This encodes CASSLQQGVNTEAFF. The variable domain in full, with the rest retrieved from reference TRBV5-5 and TRBJ1-1, is DAGVTQSPTHLIKTRGQQVTLRCSPISGHKSVSWYQQVLGQGPQFIFQYYEKEERGRGNFPDRFSARQFPNYSSELNVNALLLGDSALYLCASSLQQGVNTEAFFGQGTRLTVV.

The rearrangement links TRBV12-3 or TRBV12-4 to TRBJ2-3; the match to TRBD2 covers 10 bases. The length of the CDR3 is 17 residues. V lost 1 base to trimming and J lost 5 bases; unmatched junction nucleotides: 9. The CDR3 bases are TGTGCCAGCAGTTTAGGAGCGGGGGGGCCTCGGGAAGATACGCAGTATTTT. It encodes CASSLGAGGPREDTQYF.

The rearrangement links TRBV7-9 to TRBJ1-1; D is uncertain. The CDR3 consists of 14 residues. CDR1 and CDR2 (germline): SEHNR, FQNEAQ (reference sequence). V was shortened by 3 bases and J by 1 base, with 9 bases between the two germline ends. CDR3 coding DNA: TGTGCCAGCAGCTTCGTTCGACAGAACACTGAAGCTTTCTTT. Its translation: CASSFVRQNTEAFF.

A few counts support this clonotype. The rearrangement uses TRBV20-1 and TRBJ1-6; D not certain. Trimming removed 5 bases at V and 4 bases at J, with 15 bases between. Germline CDR1 DFQATT, CDR2 SNEGSKA (reference sequence). The CDR3 is 15 amino acids. The CDR3 bases are TGCAGTGCTGTTCCGGGAGGCCTATATAATTCACCCCTCCACTTT. This translates into CSAVPGGLYNSPLHF.

The gene calls are TRBV12-3 or TRBV12-4 and TRBJ2-1; 7 nucleotides line up with TRBD1. The CDR3 is made up of 15 amino acids. V lost 6 bases and J lost 7; bases outside the gene matches: 12. The DNA for the CDR3 is TGTGCCAGCAGACCTACAGGGGAGATCCCAAATGAGCAGTTCTTC. Protein sequence: CASRPTGEIPNEQFF.